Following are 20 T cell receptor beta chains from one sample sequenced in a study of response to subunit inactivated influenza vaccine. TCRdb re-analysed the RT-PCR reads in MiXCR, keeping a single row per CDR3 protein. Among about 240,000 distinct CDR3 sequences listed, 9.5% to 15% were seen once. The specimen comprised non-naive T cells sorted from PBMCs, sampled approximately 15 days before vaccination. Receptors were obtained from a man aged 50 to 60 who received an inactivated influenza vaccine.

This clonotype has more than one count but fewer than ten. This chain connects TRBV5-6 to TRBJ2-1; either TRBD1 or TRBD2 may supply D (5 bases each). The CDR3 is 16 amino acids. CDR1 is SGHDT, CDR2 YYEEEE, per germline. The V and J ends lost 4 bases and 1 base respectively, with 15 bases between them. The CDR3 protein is CASSLRDRGSYNEQFF. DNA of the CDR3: TGTGCCAGCAGCCTCCGAGACAGAGGGTCCTACAATGAGCAGTTCTTC.

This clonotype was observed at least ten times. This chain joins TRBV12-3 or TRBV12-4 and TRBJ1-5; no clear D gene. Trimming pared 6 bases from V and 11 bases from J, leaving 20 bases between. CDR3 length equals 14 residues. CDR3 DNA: TGTGCCAGCAGCCCTAGGTCGGCGAAATCCGCCCAGCATTTT. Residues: CASSPRSAKSAQHF.

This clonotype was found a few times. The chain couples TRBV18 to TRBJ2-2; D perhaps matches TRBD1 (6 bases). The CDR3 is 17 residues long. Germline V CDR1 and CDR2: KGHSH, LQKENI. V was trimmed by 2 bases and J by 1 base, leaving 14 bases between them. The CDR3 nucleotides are TGTGCCAGCTCACCAACAGAACAGGGAAAGAACACCGGGGAGCTGTTTTTT. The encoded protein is CASSPTEQGKNTGELFF.

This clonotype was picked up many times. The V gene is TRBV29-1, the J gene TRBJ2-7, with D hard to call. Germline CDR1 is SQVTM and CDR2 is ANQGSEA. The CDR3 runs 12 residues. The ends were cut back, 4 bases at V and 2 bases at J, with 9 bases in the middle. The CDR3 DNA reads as TGCAGCGTTGTGACGATGGCCTACGAGCAGTACTTC. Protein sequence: CSVVTMAYEQYF.

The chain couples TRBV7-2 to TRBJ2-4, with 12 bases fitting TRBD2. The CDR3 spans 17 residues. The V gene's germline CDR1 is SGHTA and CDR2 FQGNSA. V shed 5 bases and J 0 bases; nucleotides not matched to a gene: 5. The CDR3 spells CASSPSSGRVAKNIQYF. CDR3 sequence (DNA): TGTGCCAGCAGCCCTTCTAGCGGGAGGGTAGCCAAAAACATTCAGTACTTC.

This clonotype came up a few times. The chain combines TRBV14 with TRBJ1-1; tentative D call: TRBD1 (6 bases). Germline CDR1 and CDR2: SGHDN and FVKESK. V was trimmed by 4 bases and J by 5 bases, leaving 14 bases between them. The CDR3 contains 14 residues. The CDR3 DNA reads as TGTGCCAGCAGCCCCCCCGGCAGGGGAACTGAAGCTTTCTTT. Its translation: CASSPPGRGTEAFF.

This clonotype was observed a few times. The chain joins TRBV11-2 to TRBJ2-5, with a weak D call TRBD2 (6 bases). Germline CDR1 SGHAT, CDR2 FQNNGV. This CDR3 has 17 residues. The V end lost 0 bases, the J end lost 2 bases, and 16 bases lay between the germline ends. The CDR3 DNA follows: TGTGCCAGCAGCTTAGATTCCCCGGGACTCATACAAGAGACCCAGTACTTC. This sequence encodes CASSLDSPGLIQETQYF.

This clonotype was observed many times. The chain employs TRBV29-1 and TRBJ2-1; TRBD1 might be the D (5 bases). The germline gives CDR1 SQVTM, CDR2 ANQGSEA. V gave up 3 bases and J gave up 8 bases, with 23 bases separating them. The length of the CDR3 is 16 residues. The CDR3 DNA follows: TGCAGCGTTGATAGAGAAAGTTCAGGGTTCATGGATGAGCAGTTCTTC. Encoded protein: CSVDRESSGFMDEQFF.

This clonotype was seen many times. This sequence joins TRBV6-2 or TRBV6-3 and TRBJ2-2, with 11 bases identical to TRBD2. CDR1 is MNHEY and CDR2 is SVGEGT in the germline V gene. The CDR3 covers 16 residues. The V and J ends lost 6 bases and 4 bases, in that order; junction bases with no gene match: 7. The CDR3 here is CASRPSGRKATGELFF. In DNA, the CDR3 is TGTGCCAGCAGGCCTAGCGGGAGGAAAGCCACCGGGGAGCTGTTTTTT.

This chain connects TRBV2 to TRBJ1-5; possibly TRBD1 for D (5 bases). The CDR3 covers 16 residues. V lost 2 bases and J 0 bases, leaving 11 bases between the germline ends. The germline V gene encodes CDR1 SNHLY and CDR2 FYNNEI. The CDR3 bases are TGTGCCAGCAGTGAACGCCGACAGACTAGCAATCAGCCCCAGCATTTT. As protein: CASSERRQTSNQPQHF.

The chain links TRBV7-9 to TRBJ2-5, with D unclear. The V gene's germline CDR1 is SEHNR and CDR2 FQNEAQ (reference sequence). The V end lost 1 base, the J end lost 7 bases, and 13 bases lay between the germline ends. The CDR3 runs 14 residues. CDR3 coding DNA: TGTGCCAGCAGCTTAGTCCCGGGTTTAATGACCCAGTACTTC. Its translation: CASSLVPGLMTQYF.

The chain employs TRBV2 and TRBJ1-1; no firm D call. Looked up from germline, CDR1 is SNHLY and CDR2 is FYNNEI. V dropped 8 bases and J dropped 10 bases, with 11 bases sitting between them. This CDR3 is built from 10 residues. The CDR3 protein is CASETSRAFF. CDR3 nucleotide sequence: TGTGCCAGCGAGACCTCACGAGCTTTCTTT. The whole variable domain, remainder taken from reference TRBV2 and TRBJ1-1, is EPEVTQTPSHQVTQMGQEVILRCVPISNHLYFYWYRQILGQKVEFLVSFYNNEISEKSEIFDDQFSVERPDGSNFTLKIRSTKLEDSAMYFCASETSRAFFGQGTRLTVV.

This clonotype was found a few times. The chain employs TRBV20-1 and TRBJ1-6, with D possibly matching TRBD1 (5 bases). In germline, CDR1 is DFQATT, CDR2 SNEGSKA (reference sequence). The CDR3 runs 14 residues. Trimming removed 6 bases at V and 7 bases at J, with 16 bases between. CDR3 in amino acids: CSAPPRAPNSPLHF. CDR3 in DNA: TGCAGTGCCCCCCCCAGGGCGCCCAATTCACCCCTCCACTTT.

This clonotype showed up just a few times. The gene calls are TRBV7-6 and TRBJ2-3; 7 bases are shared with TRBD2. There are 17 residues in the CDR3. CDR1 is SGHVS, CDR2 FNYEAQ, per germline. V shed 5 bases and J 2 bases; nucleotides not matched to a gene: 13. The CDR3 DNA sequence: TGTGCCAGCAGCCTCGTAGAATCCGGGACTACCACAGATACGCAGTATTTT. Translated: CASSLVESGTTTDTQYF.

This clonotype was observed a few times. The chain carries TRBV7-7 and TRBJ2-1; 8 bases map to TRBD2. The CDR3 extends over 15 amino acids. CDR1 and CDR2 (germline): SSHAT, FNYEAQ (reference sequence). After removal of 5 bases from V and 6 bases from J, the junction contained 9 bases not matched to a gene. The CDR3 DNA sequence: TGTGCCAGCAGCCCACGGGCGGGAGGTCCCAATGAGCAGTTCTTC. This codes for CASSPRAGGPNEQFF.

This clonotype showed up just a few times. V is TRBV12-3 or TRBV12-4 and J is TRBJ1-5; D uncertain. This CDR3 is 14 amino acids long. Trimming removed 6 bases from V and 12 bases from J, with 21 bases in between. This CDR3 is CASSDDGPTDLQHF. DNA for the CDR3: TGTGCCAGCAGCGACGACGGCCCTACGGACCTCCAGCATTTT.

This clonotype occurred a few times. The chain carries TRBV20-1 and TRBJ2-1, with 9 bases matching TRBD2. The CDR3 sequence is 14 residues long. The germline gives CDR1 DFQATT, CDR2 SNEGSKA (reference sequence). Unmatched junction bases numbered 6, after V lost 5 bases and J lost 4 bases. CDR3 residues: CSALAGVGYNEQFF. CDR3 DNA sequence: TGCAGTGCTTTAGCGGGAGTGGGTTACAATGAGCAGTTCTTC.

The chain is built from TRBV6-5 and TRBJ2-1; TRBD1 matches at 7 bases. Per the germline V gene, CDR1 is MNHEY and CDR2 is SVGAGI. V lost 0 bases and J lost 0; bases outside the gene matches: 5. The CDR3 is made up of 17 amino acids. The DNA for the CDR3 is TGTGCCAGCAGTTACTCAGGGGACAGACTCTCCTACAATGAGCAGTTCTTC. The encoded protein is CASSYSGDRLSYNEQFF.

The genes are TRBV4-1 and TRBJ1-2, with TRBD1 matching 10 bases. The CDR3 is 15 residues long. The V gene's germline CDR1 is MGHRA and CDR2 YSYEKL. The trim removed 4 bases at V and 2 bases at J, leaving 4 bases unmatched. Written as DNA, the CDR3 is TGCGCCAGCAGCCCCGACAGGGGGCTAAACTATGGCTACACCTTC. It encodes CASSPDRGLNYGYTF.

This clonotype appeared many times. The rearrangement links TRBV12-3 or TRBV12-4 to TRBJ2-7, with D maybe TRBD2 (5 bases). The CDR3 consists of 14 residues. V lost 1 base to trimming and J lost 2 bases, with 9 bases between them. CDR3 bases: TGTGCCAGCAGTTTAGAGGACGGGGCCTACGAGCAGTACTTC. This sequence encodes CASSLEDGAYEQYF.